The 23 T cell receptor beta chains in this list originate from one sample, sequenced in a study of T-cell memory formation after mild COVID-19. TCRdb analysed the 5' RACE reads with MiXCR anew, one entry per CDR3 protein. The data hold 400,000 to 450,000 distinct CDR3 sequences, with about 20% observed a single time. The sample consisted of PBMCs or a T cell subset sorted from them (not recorded which). These receptors originate from a young man who had mild COVID-19 (a few samples of this study predate the infection). Cell type and time point are not known.

This clonotype occurred a few times. The chain couples TRBV5-1 to TRBJ2-5; 10 bases map to TRBD1. Trimming took 3 bases from V and 3 from J; bases not matched to a gene: 5. This CDR3 comprises 15 residues. CDR1 and CDR2 from the germline V gene are SGHRS and YFSETQ. The CDR3 nucleotides read TGCGCCAGCAGCTCGGGACAGGGGCTAAAAGAGACCCAGTACTTC. Translation: CASSSGQGLKETQYF.

This clonotype has just a few counts. The V and J genes are TRBV5-1 and TRBJ1-2; D not certain. Per the germline V gene, CDR1 is SGHRS and CDR2 is YFSETQ. V was trimmed by 6 bases and J by 2 bases, leaving 8 bases between them. This CDR3 region has 12 residues. CDR3 in amino acids: CASTTGNYGYTF. The CDR3 region has the DNA TGCGCCAGCACCACCGGAAACTATGGCTACACCTTC. The full variable domain, its missing parts supplied by reference TRBV5-1 and TRBJ1-2, is KAGVTQTPRYLIKTRGQQVTLSCSPISGHRSVSWYQQTPGQGLQFLFEYFSETQRNKGNFPGRFSGRQFSNSRSEMNVSTLELGDSALYLCASTTGNYGYTFGSGTRLTVV.

The chain joins TRBV4-3 to TRBJ1-2; D ambiguous. The CDR3 is made up of 17 amino acids. V lost 0 bases and J lost 2, with 16 bases in between. Germline V lookup: CDR1 LGHNA, CDR2 YSLEER. CDR3 protein: CASSQEGWPGLNYGYTF. Written as DNA, the CDR3 is TGCGCCAGCAGCCAAGAAGGATGGCCCGGACTAAACTATGGCTACACCTTC.

This rearrangement joins TRBV9 to TRBJ2-3; the D gene is possibly TRBD1 (6 bases). This CDR3 contains 15 residues. V shed 3 bases and J shed 0 bases, with 11 bases lying between them. The V gene's germline CDR1 is SGDLS and CDR2 YYNGEE. CDR3 sequence: CASSARTASTDTQYF. The CDR3 coding sequence is TGTGCCAGCAGCGCGAGGACAGCTAGCACAGATACGCAGTATTTT.

The V gene is TRBV10-3, the J gene TRBJ1-1; D is undetermined. Germline V CDR1 and CDR2: ENHRY, SYGVKD. V lost 6 bases and J 1 base, leaving 9 bases between the germline ends. The CDR3 has 13 amino acids. In DNA, the CDR3 is TGTGCCATCAGGTCCGAGGGGAACACTGAAGCTTTCTTT. It codes for CAIRSEGNTEAFF.

The chain links TRBV9 to TRBJ2-3; TRBD1 matches at 7 bases. Germline V gives CDR1 SGDLS, CDR2 YYNGEE. The length of the CDR3 is 14 residues. After removal of 1 base from V and 5 bases from J, the junction contained 4 bases not matched to a gene. In nucleotides, the CDR3 is TGTGCCAGCAGCGTAATAGGGGGCAAAGATACGCAGTATTTT. It translates to CASSVIGGKDTQYF.

This clonotype came up a few times. The J gene is TRBJ2-7, the V gene TRBV6-5, with 9 bases identical to TRBD2. Trimming took 5 bases from V and 6 from J; bases not matched to a gene: 5. The CDR3 covers 13 residues. Germline-derived CDR1 and CDR2 are MNHEY and SVGAGI. The CDR3: CASSPGLAREQYF. The DNA of the CDR3 is TGTGCCAGCAGTCCCGGACTAGCGCGCGAGCAGTACTTC.

In its sample, this clonotype was seen a few times. The V and J genes are TRBV6-2 or TRBV6-3 and TRBJ2-4, with D possibly TRBD1 on 6 matching bases. The CDR3 length is 15 residues. The germline V and J ends were trimmed by 2 bases and 5 bases, with 13 bases remaining between them. CDR1 MNHEY and CDR2 SVGEGT come from the germline V gene. The CDR3 loop reads CASSYLPRGQNIQYF. The CDR3 nucleotides read TGTGCCAGCAGTTACCTCCCCAGGGGCCAAAACATTCAGTACTTC.

This clonotype was detected a few times. The V and J genes are TRBV7-9 and TRBJ2-6; D gene ambiguous. Germline loops: CDR1 SEHNR, CDR2 FQNEAQ (reference sequence). The V and J ends lost 3 bases and 0 bases respectively, with 15 bases between them. The CDR3 covers 18 residues. In DNA, the CDR3 is TGTGCCAGCAGCTTGATCGGACCTGTAAGCTCTGGGGCCAACGTCCTGACTTTC. This codes for CASSLIGPVSSGANVLTF.

This clonotype has a handful of counts. The J gene is TRBJ1-5, the V gene TRBV7-9, with 7 bases lining up with TRBD1. Germline V gene sequence: CDR1 SEHNR, CDR2 FQNEAQ (reference sequence). J was trimmed by 6 bases and V by 5 bases; bases with no gene match: 10. This CDR3 comprises 15 residues. CDR3 residues: CASSPPGGPGQPQHF. The CDR3, as DNA: TGTGCCAGCAGCCCACCAGGGGGGCCAGGTCAGCCCCAGCATTTT.

This clonotype was seen a few times. The J gene is TRBJ2-1, the V gene TRBV15; 13 bases agree with TRBD2. CDR3 size: 15 residues. V was pared by 4 bases and J by 8 bases, with 5 bases of the junction left unmatched. Germline V gene lookup returns CDR1 LNHNV and CDR2 YYDKDF (reference sequence). The CDR3 coding sequence is TGTGCCACCAGCACCACTAGCGGGGGGGTCGATGAGCAGTTCTTC. Amino acid sequence: CATSTTSGGVDEQFF. Full variable domain (remainder filled in from reference TRBV15 and TRBJ2-1): DAMVIQNPRYQVTQFGKPVTLSCSQTLNHNVMYWYQQKSSQAPKLLFHYYDKDFNNEADTPDNFQSRRPNTSFCFLDIRSPGLGDTAMYLCATSTTSGGVDEQFFGPGTRLTVL.

In this sample, this clonotype turned up a few times. V and J are TRBV3-1 and TRBJ2-1; maybe TRBD2 (6 bases). The germline gives CDR1 LGHDT, CDR2 YNNKEL (reference sequence). The CDR3 runs to 13 residues. Trimming shortened V by 2 bases and J by 8 bases, and 10 bases separated the two germline ends. As DNA, the CDR3 is TGTGCCAGCAGCCAATCGGGGGAAGATGAGCAGTTCTTC. This gives the protein CASSQSGEDEQFF.

This clonotype appeared many times. The chain uses TRBV9 and TRBJ2-1; D gene unclear. The germline V gene encodes CDR1 SGDLS and CDR2 YYNGEE. The CDR3 runs 15 residues. Trimming stripped 3 bases from V and 7 bases from J, with 17 bases between. CDR3 residues: CASSAPTISGNEQFF. In nucleotides, the CDR3 is TGTGCCAGCAGCGCCCCTACCATCTCCGGGAATGAGCAGTTCTTC.

This clonotype came up a few times. The rearrangement links TRBV6-2 or TRBV6-3 to TRBJ2-5; 11 nucleotides match TRBD2. Unmatched junction bases numbered 8, after V lost 4 bases and J lost 7 bases. The CDR3 totals 15 residues. The germline V gene has CDR1 MNHEY and CDR2 SVGEGT. CDR3 sequence (DNA): TGTGCCAGCAGTTCGACTAGCGGGGCAACCGGGACCCAGTACTTC. This sequence encodes CASSSTSGATGTQYF.

The J gene is TRBJ2-3, the V gene TRBV24-1; D is possibly TRBD1 (6 bases). There are 15 residues in the CDR3. V shed 4 bases and J shed 10 bases, with 20 bases lying between them. Germline V gives CDR1 KGHDR, CDR2 SFDVKD. Here the CDR3 reads CATSEGAYGAEAQYF. The CDR3 nucleotides are TGTGCCACCAGTGAGGGGGCCTATGGAGCCGAGGCGCAGTATTTT.

This clonotype was observed a handful of times. The rearrangement joins TRBV6-5 to TRBJ1-1; no clear D. There are 13 residues in the CDR3. The germline V gene has CDR1 MNHEY and CDR2 SVGAGI. Trimming removed 0 bases from V and 7 bases from J, with 9 bases in between. The CDR3 loop reads CASSYSPSIEAFF. In DNA form, the CDR3 reads TGTGCCAGCAGTTACTCCCCTTCCATTGAAGCTTTCTTT.

This clonotype was seen many times. CDR3 bases: TGTGCCAGCAGCTTGGGTGCCACCACCGGGGAGCTGTTTTTT. Translated: CASSLGATTGELFF. The V and J genes are TRBV5-5 and TRBJ2-2; D gene unclear. V gave up 0 bases and J gave up 4 bases, with 7 bases separating them. Germline V gene data show CDR1 as SGHKS and CDR2 as YYEKEE (reference sequence). The CDR3 totals 14 residues.

V is TRBV7-2 and J is TRBJ2-2, with D possibly being TRBD2 (6 bases). Germline V gene data show CDR1 as SGHTA and CDR2 as FQGNSA. The CDR3 is 18 amino acids. V was shortened by 5 bases and J by 0 bases, with 19 bases between the two germline ends. CDR3 residues: CASSPRGTSWSNTGELFF. The CDR3 DNA sequence: TGTGCCAGCAGCCCGCGAGGTACTAGCTGGTCGAACACCGGGGAGCTGTTTTTT.

The V call is TRBV18, the J call TRBJ1-5; no reliable D call. The V gene's germline CDR1 is KGHSH and CDR2 LQKENI. Trimming took 3 bases from V and 8 from J, leaving 11 bases between them. The CDR3 extends over 13 amino acids. CDR3 nucleotides: TGTGCCAGCTCACCCGAGGGAATCAAGCCCCAGCATTTT. Its protein product is CASSPEGIKPQHF. The entire variable domain, with the rest obtained from reference TRBV18 and TRBJ1-5, is as follows: NAGVMQNPRHLVRRRGQEARLRCSPMKGHSHVYWYRQLPEEGLKFMVYLQKENIIDESGMPKERFSAEFPKEGPSILRIQQVVRGDSAAYFCASSPEGIKPQHFGDGTRLSIL.

The V call is TRBV7-2, the J call TRBJ2-7; D is uncertain. The ends were cut back, 3 bases at V and 1 base at J, with 7 bases in the middle. Per germline, CDR1 SGHTA and CDR2 FQGNSA. The CDR3 consists of 13 residues. Written as DNA, the CDR3 is TGTGCCAGCAGCTTCCGACCATCCTACGAGCAGTACGTC. Protein sequence: CASSFRPSYEQYV.

CDR3 sequence: CASSFGRGASPLHF. CDR3 bases: TGTGCCAGCAGCTTTGGGAGGGGGGCTTCACCCCTCCACTTT. V and J are TRBV5-8 and TRBJ1-6, with TRBD1 as a possible D gene (6 bases). V was shortened by 2 bases and J by 9 bases, with 12 bases between the two germline ends. Germline V gene sequence: CDR1 SGHTS, CDR2 YDEGEE. CDR3 length: 14 residues.

This clonotype was observed many times. The V and J genes are TRBV7-2 and TRBJ2-6; no firm D call. The CDR3 is made up of 13 amino acids. Trimming shortened V by 3 bases and J by 3 bases, and 3 bases separated the two germline ends. Germline assignment: CDR1 SGHTA and CDR2 FQGNSA. The CDR3 loop reads CASSFFGANVLTF. The CDR3 coding sequence is TGTGCCAGCAGCTTTTTTGGGGCCAACGTCCTGACTTTC.

This clonotype was found a few times. The chain uses TRBV7-6 and TRBJ2-1; possibly TRBD1 for D (6 bases). The germline V and J ends were trimmed by 5 bases and 2 bases, with 16 bases remaining between them. This CDR3 has 16 residues. Per the germline V gene, CDR1 is SGHVS and CDR2 is FNYEAQ. The CDR3 sequence is CASSLPSRGTYNEQFF. The CDR3 bases are TGTGCCAGCAGCCTGCCTAGCAGGGGTACCTACAATGAGCAGTTCTTC. Filled out from reference TRBV7-6 and TRBJ2-1, the complete variable domain reads GAGVSQSPRYKVTKRGQDVALRCDPISGHVSLYWYRQALGQGPEFLTYFNYEAQQDKSGLPNDRFSAERPEGSISTLTIQRTEQRDSAMYRCASSLPSRGTYNEQFFGPGTRLTVL.